The entry below describes one T cell receptor (beta chain). Antigen unknown. CDR3 length: 15 amino acids. The germline gives CDR1 SGHRS, CDR2 YFSETQ. J lost 3 bases, V lost 4 bases, and 9 bases had no gene match. This record comes from a study of graft-versus-host responses after intestinal transplantation. Study-wide context: Tacrolimus and steroids were given for around 3 years to all recipients after anti-thymocyte globulin induction. Study outcomes and limitations: Individuals carrying graft-donor T cell macrochimerism showed high graft-versus-host to host-versus-graft clonal ratios in allografts.

Data came from immunoSEQ multiplex PCR; TCRdb stores just in-frame clones and leaves some out. The sample lists approximately 12,000 clones; 85% to 95% were seen once. The sample here was PBMCs, taken just under 110 days after intestinal transplant. This clonotype was sampled from a human patient who received an intestinal transplant, so some T cells may come from the graft donor. This chain uses TRBV5-1 with TRBJ1-2, with TRBD1 identical over 7 bases. The CDR3 loop is CASSLRQGSDYGYTF. CDR3 coding DNA: TGCGCCAGCAGCCTGAGACAGGGATCCGACTATGGCTACACCTTC.